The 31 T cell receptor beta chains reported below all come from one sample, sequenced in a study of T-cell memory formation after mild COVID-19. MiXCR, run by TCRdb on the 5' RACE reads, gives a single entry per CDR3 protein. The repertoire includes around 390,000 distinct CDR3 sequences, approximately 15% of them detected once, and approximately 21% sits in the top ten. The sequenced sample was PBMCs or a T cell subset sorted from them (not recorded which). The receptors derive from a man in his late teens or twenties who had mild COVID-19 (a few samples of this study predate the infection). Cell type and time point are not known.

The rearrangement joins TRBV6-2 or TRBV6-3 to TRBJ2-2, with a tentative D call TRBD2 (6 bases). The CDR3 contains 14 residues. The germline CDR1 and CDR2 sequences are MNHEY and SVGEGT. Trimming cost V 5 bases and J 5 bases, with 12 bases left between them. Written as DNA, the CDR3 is TGTGCCAGCAGTCGCGGGACGGGAACCGGGGAGCTGTTTTTT. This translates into CASSRGTGTGELFF.

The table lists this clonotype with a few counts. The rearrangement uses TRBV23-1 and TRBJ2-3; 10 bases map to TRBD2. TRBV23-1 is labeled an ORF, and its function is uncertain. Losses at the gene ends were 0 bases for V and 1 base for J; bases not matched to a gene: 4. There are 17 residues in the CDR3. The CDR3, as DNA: TGCGCCAGCAGTCAATCAACTAGCGGGGAAGGCACAGATACGCAGTATTTT. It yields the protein CASSQSTSGEGTDTQYF.

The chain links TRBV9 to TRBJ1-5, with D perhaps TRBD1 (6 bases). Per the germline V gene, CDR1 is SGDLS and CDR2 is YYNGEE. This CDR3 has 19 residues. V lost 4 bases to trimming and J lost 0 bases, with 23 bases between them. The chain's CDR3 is CASSPRPRGRGDSNQPQHF. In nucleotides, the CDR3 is TGTGCCAGCAGCCCCCGTCCAAGGGGGAGGGGGGATAGCAATCAGCCCCAGCATTTT.

The CDR3 nucleotides read TGTGCCATCAGTGGGCCGGGACAGGGGGCTCCCATCAGCTCCTACAATGAGCAGTTCTTC. It yields the protein CAISGPGQGAPISSYNEQFF. The chain carries TRBV10-3 and TRBJ2-1, with 12 bases lining up with TRBD1. Losses at the gene ends were 4 bases for V and 0 bases for J; bases not matched to a gene: 13. The length of the CDR3 is 20 residues. Germline CDR1 reads ENHRY; CDR2 reads SYGVKD.

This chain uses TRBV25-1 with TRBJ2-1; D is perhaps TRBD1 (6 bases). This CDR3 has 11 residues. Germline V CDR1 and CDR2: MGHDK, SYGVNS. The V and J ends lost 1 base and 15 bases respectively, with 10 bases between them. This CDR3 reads CASSEFGTRFF. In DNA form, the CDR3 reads TGTGCCAGCAGTGAATTTGGGACAAGGTTCTTC.

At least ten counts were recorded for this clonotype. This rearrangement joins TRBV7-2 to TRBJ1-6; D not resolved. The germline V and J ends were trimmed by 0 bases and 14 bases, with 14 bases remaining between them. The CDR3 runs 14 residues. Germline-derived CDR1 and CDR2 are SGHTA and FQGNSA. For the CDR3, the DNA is TGTGCCAGCAGCTTAGCAGGTGTGCGTCGGTCCCTCCACTTT. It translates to CASSLAGVRRSLHF.

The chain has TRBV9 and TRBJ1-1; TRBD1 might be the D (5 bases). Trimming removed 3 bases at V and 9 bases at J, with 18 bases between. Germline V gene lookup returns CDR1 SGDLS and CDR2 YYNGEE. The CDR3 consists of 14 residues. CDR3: CASSALTGQGQAFF. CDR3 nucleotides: TGTGCCAGCAGCGCCCTCACAGGACAAGGACAAGCTTTCTTT.

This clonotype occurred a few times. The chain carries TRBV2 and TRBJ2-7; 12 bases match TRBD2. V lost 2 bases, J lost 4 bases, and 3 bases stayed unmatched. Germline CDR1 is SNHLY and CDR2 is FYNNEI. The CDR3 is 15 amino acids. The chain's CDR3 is CASSEPGLAGYEQYF. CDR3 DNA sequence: TGTGCCAGCAGTGAACCGGGACTAGCGGGTTACGAGCAGTACTTC.

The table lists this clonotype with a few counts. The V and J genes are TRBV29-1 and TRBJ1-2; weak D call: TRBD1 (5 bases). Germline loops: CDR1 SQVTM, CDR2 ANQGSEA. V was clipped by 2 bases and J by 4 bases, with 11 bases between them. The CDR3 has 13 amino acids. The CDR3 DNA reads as TGCAGCGTTGAATCAGGGAACCTCTATGGCTACACCTTC. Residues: CSVESGNLYGYTF.

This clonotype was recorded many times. The CDR3 protein is CASSYSGDNEQFF. CDR3 in DNA: TGTGCCAGCAGCTACAGCGGTGACAATGAGCAGTTCTTC. The chain carries TRBV7-3 and TRBJ2-1; D may be TRBD2 (5 bases). The germline V gene encodes CDR1 SGHTA and CDR2 FQGTGA. V was clipped by 4 bases and J by 5 bases, with 9 bases between them. The length of the CDR3 is 13 residues.

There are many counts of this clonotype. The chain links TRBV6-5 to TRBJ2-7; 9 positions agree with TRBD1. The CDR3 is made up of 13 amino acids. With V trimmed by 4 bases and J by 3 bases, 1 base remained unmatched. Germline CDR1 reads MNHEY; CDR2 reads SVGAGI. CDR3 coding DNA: TGTGCCAGCAGTTGGGGACAGGGCTACGAGCAGTACTTC. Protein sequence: CASSWGQGYEQYF.

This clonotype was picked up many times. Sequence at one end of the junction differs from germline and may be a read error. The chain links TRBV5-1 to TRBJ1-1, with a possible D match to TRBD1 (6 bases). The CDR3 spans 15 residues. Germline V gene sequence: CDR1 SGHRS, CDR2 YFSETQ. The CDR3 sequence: CASSLVGGSNTEAFF. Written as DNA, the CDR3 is TGTGCCAGCAGCTTAGTGGGGGGCTCAAACACTGAAGCTTTCTTT.

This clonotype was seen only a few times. The CDR3 region has the DNA TGTGCCAGCAGCTCGACAGCCGGCGCCTCACCCCTCCACTTT. Its translation: CASSSTAGASPLHF. This rearrangement joins TRBV6-2 or TRBV6-3 to TRBJ1-6, with D tentatively TRBD1 (5 bases). V shed 6 bases and J shed 10 bases, with 16 bases lying between them. CDR3 length: 14 residues. Germline CDR1 reads MNHEY; CDR2 reads SVGEGT.

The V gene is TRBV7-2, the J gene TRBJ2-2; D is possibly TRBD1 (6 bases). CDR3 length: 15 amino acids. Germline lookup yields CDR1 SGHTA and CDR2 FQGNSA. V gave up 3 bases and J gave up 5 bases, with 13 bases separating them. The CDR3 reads CASSFLGGGTGELFF. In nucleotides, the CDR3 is TGTGCCAGCAGCTTCCTAGGGGGTGGAACCGGGGAGCTGTTTTTT.

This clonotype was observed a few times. The chain's CDR3 is CASSQESSPLHF. The CDR3 DNA reads TGCGCCAGCAGCCAAGAGAGTTCACCCCTCCACTTT. This chain uses TRBV4-1 with TRBJ1-6; no reliable D call. Trimming stripped 0 bases from V and 9 bases from J, with 3 bases between. The germline CDR1 and CDR2 sequences are MGHRA and YSYEKL. The CDR3 spans 12 residues.

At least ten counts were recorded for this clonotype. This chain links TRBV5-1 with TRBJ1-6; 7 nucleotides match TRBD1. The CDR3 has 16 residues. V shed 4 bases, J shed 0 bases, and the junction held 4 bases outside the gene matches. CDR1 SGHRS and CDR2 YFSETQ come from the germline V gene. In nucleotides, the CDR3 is TGCGCCAGCAGCCAGGGACAGAGCTCCTATAATTCACCCCTCCACTTT. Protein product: CASSQGQSSYNSPLHF.

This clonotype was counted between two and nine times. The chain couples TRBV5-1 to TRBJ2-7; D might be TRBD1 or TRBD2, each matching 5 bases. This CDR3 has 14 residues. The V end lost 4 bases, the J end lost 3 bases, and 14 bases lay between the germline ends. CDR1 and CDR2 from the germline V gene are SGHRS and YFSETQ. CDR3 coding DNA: TGCGCCAGCAGCCCCTCGGGACCCTTCTACGAGCAGTACTTC. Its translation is CASSPSGPFYEQYF.

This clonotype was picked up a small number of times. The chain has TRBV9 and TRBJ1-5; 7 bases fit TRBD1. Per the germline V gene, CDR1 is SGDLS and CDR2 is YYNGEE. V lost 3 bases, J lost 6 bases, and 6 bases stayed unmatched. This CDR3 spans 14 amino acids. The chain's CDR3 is CASSAEGASQPQHF. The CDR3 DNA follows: TGTGCCAGCAGCGCCGAGGGGGCCAGTCAGCCCCAGCATTTT.

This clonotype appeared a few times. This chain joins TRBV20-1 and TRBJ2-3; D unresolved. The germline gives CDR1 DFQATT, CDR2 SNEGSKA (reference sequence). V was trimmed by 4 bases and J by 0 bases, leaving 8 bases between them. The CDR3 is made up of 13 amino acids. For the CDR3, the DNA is TGCAGTGCTAAATTTAGAAGCACAGATACGCAGTATTTT. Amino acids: CSAKFRSTDTQYF.

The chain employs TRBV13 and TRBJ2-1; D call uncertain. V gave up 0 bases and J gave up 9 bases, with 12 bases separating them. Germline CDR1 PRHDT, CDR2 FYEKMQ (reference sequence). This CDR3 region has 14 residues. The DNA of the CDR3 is TGTGCCAGCAGCTTAGGGGGTCTCGATAGTGAGCAGTTCTTC. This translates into CASSLGGLDSEQFF.

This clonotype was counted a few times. Written as DNA, the CDR3 is TGTGCCAGCAGCTTATCCGGGGGAAATTCACCCCTCCACTTT. Translation: CASSLSGGNSPLHF. The chain is built from TRBV7-6 and TRBJ1-6, with a tentative D call TRBD1 (5 bases). V lost 2 bases, J lost 7 bases, and 9 bases lay in between. Looked up from germline, CDR1 is SGHVS and CDR2 is FNYEAQ. The CDR3 consists of 14 residues.

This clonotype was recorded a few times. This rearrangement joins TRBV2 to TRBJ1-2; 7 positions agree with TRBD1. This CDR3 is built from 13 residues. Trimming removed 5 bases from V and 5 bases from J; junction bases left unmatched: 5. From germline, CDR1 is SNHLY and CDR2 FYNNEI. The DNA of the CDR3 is TGTGCCAGCAGTTTCGGCAGGGGGTATGGCTACACCTTC. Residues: CASSFGRGYGYTF.

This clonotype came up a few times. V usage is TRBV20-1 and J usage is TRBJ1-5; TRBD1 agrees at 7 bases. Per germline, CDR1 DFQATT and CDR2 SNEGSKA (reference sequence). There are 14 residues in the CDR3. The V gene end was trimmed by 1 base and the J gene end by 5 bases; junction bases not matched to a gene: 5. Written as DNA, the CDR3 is TGCAGTGCTAGAGGAGGCAGGGGGTATCAGCCCCAGCATTTT. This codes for CSARGGRGYQPQHF.

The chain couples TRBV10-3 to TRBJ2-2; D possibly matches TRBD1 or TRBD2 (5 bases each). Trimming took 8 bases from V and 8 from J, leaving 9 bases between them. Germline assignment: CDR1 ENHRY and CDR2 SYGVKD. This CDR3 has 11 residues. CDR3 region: CAIEGRGELFF. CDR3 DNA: TGTGCCATCGAGGGGAGAGGGGAGCTGTTTTTT.

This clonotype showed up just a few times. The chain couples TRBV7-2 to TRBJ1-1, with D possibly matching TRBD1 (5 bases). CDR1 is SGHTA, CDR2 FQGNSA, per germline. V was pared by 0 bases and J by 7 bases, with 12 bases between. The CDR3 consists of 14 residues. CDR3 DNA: TGTGCCAGCAGCTTAGCGGGGCCTGGGGGTGAAGCTTTCTTT. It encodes CASSLAGPGGEAFF.

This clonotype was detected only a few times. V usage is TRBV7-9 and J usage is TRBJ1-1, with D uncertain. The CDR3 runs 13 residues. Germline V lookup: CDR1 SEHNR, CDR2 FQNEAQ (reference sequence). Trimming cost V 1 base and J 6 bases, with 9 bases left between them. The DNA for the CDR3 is TGTGCCAGCAGCTTAGATTGGGGTCCTGAAGCTTTCTTT. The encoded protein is CASSLDWGPEAFF.

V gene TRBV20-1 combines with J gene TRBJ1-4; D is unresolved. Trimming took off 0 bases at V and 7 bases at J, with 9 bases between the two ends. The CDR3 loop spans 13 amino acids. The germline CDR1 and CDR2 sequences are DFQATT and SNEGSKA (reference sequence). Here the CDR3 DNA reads TGCAGTGCTAGAGATCCCCCGTTTGAAAAACTGTTTTTT. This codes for CSARDPPFEKLFF.

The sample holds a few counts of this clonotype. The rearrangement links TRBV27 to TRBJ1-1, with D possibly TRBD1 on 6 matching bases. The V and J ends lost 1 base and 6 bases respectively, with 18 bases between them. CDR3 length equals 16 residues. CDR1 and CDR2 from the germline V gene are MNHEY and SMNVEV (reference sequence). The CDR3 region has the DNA TGTGCCAGCAGTTTATTTGGAGTTGGGGGGCTGGCTGAAGCTTTCTTT. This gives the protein CASSLFGVGGLAEAFF.

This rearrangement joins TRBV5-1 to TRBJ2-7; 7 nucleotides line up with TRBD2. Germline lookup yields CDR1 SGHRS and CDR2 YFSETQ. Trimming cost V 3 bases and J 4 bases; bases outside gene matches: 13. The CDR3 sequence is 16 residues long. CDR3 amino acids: CASSSEPGPGGYEQYF. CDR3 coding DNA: TGCGCCAGCAGCTCAGAACCGGGACCGGGGGGATACGAGCAGTACTTC.

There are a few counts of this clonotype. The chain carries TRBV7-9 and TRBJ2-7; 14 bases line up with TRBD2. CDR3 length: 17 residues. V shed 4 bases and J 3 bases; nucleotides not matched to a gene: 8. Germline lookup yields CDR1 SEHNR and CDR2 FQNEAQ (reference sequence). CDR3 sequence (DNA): TGTGCCAGCAGCTCGACTAGCGGGGGGGCATTCCGCTACGAGCAGTACTTC. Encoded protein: CASSSTSGGAFRYEQYF.

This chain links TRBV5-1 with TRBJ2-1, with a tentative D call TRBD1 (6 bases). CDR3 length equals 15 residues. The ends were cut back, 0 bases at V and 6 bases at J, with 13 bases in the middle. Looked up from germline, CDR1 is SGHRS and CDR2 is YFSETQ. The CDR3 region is CASSLVGGLLNEQFF. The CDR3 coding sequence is TGCGCCAGCAGCTTGGTTGGGGGCCTTCTCAATGAGCAGTTCTTC.